This section outlines one T cell receptor beta chain sequence together with its context. The data belong to a study of blood T cell repertoires in COVID-19. Study summary: The samples span acute and convalescent COVID-19 from the United States, Italy and Spain. PBMCs, B-cell-depleted T cells, or T cells were the source of the cDNA or gDNA that made up the material.

In the original workflow: Amplified reference gene primers provided the basis for estimating nucleated cell counts. Data came from immunoSEQ multiplex PCR; TCRdb stores just in-frame clones and leaves some out. The DNA was the basis for D and trimming; V, J and clone size are from that table. The table has 250,000 or so clones, almost 90% seen once. Enrollment of patients from Seattle took place during active infection, with longitudinal follow-up. Germline V gene data show CDR1 as SQVTM and CDR2 as ANQGSEA. Losses at the gene ends were 6 bases for V and 2 bases for J; bases not matched to a gene: 3. The length of the CDR3 is 13 residues.

The rearrangement links TRBV29-1 to TRBJ1-5, with 8 bases that match TRBD1. This clonotype originated in a woman aged 60-75 years with COVID-19, enrolled during active disease. Material: peripheral blood. The CDR3 DNA reads TGCAGCGTCTCAGGGGGCGGCAATCAGCCCCAGCATTTT. It encodes CSVSGGGNQPQHF.